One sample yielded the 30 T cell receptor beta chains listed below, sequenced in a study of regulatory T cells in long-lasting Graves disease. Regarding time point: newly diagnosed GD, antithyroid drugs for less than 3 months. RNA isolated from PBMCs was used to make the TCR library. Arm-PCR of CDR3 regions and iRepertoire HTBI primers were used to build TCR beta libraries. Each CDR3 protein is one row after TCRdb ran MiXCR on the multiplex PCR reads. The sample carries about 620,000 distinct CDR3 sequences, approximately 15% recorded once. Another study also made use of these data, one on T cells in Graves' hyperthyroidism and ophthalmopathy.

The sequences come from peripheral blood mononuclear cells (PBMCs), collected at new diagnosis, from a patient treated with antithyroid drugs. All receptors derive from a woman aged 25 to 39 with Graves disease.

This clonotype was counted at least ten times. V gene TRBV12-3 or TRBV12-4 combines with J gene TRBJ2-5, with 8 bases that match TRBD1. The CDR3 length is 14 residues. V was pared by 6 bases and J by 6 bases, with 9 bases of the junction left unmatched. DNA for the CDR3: TGTGCCAGCAGGCCCGGGACAGGTGGAAAGACCCAGTACTTC. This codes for CASRPGTGGKTQYF.

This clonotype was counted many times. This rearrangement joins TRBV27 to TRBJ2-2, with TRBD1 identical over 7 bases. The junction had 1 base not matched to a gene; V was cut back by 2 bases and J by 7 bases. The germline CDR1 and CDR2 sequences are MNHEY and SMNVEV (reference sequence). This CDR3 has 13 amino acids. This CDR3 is CASSLGTVGELFF. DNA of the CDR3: TGTGCCAGCAGTTTAGGGACAGTCGGGGAGCTGTTTTTT.

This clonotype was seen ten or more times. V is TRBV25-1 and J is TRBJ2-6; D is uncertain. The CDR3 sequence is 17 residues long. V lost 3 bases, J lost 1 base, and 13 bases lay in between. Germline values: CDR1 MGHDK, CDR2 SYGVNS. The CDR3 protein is CASSDPLDKSGANVLTF. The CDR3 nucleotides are TGTGCCAGCAGTGACCCCCTCGACAAATCTGGGGCCAACGTCCTGACTTTC.

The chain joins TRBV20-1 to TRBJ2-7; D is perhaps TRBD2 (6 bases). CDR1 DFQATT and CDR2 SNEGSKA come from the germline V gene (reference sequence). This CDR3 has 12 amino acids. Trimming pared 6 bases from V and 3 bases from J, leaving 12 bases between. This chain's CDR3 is CSAPGVGYEQYF. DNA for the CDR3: TGCAGTGCGCCGGGAGTGGGCTACGAGCAGTACTTC.

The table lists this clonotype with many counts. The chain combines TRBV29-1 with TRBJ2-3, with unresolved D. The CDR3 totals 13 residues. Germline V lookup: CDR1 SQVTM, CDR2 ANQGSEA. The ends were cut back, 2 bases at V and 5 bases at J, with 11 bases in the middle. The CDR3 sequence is CSVERLELDTQYF. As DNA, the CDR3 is TGCAGCGTTGAACGACTTGAGTTAGATACGCAGTATTTT.

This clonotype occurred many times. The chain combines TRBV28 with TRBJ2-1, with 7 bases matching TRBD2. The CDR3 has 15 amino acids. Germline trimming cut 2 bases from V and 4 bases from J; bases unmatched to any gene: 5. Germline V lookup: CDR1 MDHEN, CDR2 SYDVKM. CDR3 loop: CASSLEPSGYNEQFF. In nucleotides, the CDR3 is TGTGCCAGCAGTTTAGAGCCTAGCGGTTACAATGAGCAGTTCTTC. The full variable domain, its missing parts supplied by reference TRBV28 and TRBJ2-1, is DVKVTQSSRYLVKRTGEKVFLECVQDMDHENMFWYRQDPGLGLRLIYFSYDVKMKEKGDIPEGYSVSREKKERFSLILESASTNQTSMYLCASSLEPSGYNEQFFGPGTRLTVL.

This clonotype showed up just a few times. CDR3 DNA sequence: TGTGCCAGCTCACCACCGATGAGGGACAGCGGCTACACCTTC. As protein: CASSPPMRDSGYTF. The chain uses TRBV18 and TRBJ1-2; 7 bases are a match to TRBD1. CDR3 length equals 14 residues. V lost 0 bases and J lost 8; bases outside the gene matches: 6. Per the germline V gene, CDR1 is KGHSH and CDR2 is LQKENI.

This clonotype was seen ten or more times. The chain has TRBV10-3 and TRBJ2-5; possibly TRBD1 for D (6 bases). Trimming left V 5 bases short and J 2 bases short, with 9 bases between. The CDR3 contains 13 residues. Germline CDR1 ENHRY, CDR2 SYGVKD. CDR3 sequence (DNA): TGTGCCATCAGTTCGGGACAACAAGAGACCCAGTACTTC. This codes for CAISSGQQETQYF.

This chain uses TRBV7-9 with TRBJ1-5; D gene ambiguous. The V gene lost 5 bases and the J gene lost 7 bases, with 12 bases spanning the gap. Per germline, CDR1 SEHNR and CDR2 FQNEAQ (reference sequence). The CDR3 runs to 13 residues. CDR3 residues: CASSLRLRQPQHF. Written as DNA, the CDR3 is TGTGCCAGCAGCCTAAGATTACGACAGCCCCAGCATTTT. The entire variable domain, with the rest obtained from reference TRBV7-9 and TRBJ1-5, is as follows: DTGVSQNPRHKITKRGQNVTFRCDPISEHNRLYWYRQTLGQGPEFLTYFQNEAQLEKSRLLSDRFSAERPKGSFSTLEIQRTEQGDSAMYLCASSLRLRQPQHFGDGTRLSIL.

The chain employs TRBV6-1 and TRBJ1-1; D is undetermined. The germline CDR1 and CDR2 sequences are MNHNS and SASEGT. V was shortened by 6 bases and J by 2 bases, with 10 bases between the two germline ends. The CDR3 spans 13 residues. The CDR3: CASRPRANTEAFF. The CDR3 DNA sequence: TGTGCCAGCAGGCCCCGGGCTAACACTGAAGCTTTCTTT.

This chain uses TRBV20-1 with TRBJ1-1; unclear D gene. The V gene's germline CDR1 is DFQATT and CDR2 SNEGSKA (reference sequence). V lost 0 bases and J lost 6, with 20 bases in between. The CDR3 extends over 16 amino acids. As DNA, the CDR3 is TGCAGTGCTAGAGATTGGGTCTTGAAGGTCAAAGCTGAAGCTTTCTTT. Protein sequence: CSARDWVLKVKAEAFF.

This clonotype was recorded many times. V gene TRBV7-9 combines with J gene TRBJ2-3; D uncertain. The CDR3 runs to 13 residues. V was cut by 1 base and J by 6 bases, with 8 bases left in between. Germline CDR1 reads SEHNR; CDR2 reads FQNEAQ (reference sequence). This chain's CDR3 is CASSLESEDTQYF. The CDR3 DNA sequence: TGTGCCAGCAGCTTAGAATCCGAGGATACGCAGTATTTT.

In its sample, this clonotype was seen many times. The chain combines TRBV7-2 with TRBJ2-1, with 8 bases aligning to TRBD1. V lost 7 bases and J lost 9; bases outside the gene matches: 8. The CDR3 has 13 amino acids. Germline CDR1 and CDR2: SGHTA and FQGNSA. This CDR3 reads CASKRTGPAEQFF. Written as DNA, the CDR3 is TGTGCCAGCAAAAGGACAGGGCCGGCTGAGCAGTTCTTC.

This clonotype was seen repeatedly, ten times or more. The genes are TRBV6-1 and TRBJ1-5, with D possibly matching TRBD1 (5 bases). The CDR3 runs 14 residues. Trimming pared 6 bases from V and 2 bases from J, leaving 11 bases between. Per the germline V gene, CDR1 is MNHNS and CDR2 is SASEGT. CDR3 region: CASRFVGGNQPQHF. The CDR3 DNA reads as TGTGCCAGCAGATTCGTAGGGGGCAATCAGCCCCAGCATTTT.

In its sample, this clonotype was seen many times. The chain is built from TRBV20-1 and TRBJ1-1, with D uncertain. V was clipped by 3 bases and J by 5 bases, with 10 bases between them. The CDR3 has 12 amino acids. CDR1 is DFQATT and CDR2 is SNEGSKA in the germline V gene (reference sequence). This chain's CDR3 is CSASGRGTEAFF. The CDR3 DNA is TGCAGTGCTAGTGGACGAGGGACTGAAGCTTTCTTT.

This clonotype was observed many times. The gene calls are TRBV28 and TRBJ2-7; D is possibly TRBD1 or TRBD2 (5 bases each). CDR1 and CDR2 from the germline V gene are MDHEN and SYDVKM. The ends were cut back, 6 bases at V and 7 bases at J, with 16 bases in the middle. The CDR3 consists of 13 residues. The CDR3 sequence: CASSSGTLREQYF. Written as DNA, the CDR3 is TGTGCCAGCAGCTCTGGGACCCTCCGAGAGCAGTACTTC.

The CDR3 DNA follows: TGTGCCAGCAGCGTAGAATCTGGGGGATCGGAACCCACTAACACTGAAGCTTTCTTT. Translated: CASSVESGGSEPTNTEAFF. This chain links TRBV9 with TRBJ1-1; perhaps TRBD1 as D (5 bases). The CDR3 runs 19 residues. Deletions cut 0 bases from V and 2 bases from J, with 23 bases between. Germline CDR1 SGDLS, CDR2 YYNGEE. Variable domain in full (rest from reference TRBV9 and TRBJ1-1): DSGVTQTPKHLITATGQRVTLRCSPRSGDLSVYWYQQSLDQGLQFLIQYYNGEERAKGNILERFSAQQFPDLHSELNLSSLELGDSALYFCASSVESGGSEPTNTEAFFGQGTRLTVV.

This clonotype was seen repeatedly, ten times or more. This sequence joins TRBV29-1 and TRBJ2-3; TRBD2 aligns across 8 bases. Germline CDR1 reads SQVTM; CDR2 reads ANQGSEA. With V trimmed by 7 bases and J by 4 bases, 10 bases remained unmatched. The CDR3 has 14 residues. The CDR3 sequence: CSGAAAGGSDTQYF. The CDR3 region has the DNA TGCAGCGGGGCTGCGGCGGGAGGATCAGATACGCAGTATTTT.

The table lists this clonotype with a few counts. CDR3 amino acids: CATAQVAGQGAYEQYF. The CDR3 region has the DNA TGTGCCACGGCGCAGGTAGCGGGCCAGGGCGCCTACGAGCAGTACTTC. This sequence joins TRBV10-3 and TRBJ2-7; TRBD2 aligns across 7 bases. Germline loops: CDR1 ENHRY, CDR2 SYGVKD. CDR3 size: 16 residues. J lost 2 bases, V lost 10 bases, and 17 bases had no gene match.

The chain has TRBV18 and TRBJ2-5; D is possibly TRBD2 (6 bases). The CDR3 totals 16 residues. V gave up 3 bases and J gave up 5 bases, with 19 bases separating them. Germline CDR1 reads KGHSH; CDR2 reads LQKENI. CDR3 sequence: CASSPLRPTGGETQYF. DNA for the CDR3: TGTGCCAGCTCACCCCTGAGACCAACCGGAGGGGAGACCCAGTACTTC.

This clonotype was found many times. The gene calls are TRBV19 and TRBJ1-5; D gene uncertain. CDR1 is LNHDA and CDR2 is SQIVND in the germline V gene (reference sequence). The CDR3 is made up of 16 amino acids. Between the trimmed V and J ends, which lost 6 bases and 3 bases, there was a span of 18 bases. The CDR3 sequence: CASSFMGWQDNQPQHF. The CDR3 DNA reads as TGTGCCAGTAGCTTTATGGGGTGGCAGGACAATCAGCCCCAGCATTTT.

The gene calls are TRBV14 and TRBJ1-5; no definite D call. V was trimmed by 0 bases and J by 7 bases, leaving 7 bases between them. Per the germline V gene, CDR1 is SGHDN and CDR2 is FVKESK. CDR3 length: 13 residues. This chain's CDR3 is CASSQEWGQPQHF. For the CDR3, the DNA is TGTGCCAGCAGCCAAGAATGGGGACAGCCCCAGCATTTT.

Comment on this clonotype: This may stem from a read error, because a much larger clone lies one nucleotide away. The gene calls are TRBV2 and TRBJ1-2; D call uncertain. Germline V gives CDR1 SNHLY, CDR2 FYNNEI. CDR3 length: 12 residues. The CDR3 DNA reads TGTACCAGCCTTAACCAAAACTATGGCTACACCTTC. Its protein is CTSLNQNYGYTF.

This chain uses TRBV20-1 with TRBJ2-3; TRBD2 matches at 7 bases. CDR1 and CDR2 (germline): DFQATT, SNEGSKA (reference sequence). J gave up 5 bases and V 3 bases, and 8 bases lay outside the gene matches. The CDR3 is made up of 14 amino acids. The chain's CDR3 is CSASLLASKDTQYF. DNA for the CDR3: TGCAGTGCTAGTTTACTAGCGTCGAAAGATACGCAGTATTTT.

The CDR3 protein is CASSQGLAAGTQYF. The CDR3 DNA reads as TGTGCCAGCAGCCAAGGCCTAGCGGCCGGGACCCAGTACTTC. This chain connects TRBV3-1 to TRBJ2-5; 7 nucleotides agree with TRBD2. Trimming removed 1 base from V and 7 bases from J; junction bases left unmatched: 6. The CDR3 is 14 residues long. Germline V lookup: CDR1 LGHDT, CDR2 YNNKEL (reference sequence).

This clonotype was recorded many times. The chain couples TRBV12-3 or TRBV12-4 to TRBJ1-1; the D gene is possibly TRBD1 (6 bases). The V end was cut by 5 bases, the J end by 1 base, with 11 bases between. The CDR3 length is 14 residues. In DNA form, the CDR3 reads TGTGCCAGCAGTGGATTCAGGGGGAACACTGAAGCTTTCTTT. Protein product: CASSGFRGNTEAFF.

CDR3 residues: CSATNPGQGALNIQYF. The CDR3 nucleotides read TGCAGTGCTACTAACCCGGGACAGGGGGCGTTAAACATTCAGTACTTC. The chain carries TRBV20-1 and TRBJ2-4; 12 bases fit TRBD1. V lost 4 bases and J lost 6; bases outside the gene matches: 10. CDR1 and CDR2 (germline): DFQATT, SNEGSKA (reference sequence). This CDR3 spans 16 amino acids.

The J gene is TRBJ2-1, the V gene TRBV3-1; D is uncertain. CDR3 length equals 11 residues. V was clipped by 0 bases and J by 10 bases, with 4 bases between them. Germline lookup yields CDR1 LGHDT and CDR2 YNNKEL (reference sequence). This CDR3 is CASSQEWEQFF. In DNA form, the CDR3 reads TGTGCCAGCAGCCAAGAGTGGGAGCAGTTCTTC.

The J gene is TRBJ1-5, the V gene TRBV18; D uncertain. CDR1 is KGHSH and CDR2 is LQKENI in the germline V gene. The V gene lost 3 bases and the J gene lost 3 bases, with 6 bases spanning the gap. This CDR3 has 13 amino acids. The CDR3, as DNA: TGTGCCAGCTCACCGGGGAACAATCAGCCCCAGCATTTT. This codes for CASSPGNNQPQHF.

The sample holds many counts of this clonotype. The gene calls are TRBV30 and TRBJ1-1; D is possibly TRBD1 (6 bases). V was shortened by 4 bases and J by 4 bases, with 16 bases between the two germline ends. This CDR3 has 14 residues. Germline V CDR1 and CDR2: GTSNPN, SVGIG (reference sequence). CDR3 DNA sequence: TGTGCCTGGACGGGGGGTCAGGGGACCACTGAAGCTTTCTTT. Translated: CAWTGGQGTTEAFF.